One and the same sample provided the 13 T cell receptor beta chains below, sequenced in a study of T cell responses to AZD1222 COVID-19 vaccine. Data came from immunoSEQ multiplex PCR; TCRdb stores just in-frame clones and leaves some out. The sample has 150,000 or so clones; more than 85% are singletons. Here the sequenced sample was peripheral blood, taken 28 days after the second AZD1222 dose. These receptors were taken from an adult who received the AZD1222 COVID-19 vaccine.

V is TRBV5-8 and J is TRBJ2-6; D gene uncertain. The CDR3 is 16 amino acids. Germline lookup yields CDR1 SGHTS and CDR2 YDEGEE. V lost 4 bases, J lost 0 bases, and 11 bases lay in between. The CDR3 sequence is CASSLEAHSGANVLTF. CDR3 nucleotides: TGTGCCAGCAGCCTCGAGGCCCACTCTGGGGCCAACGTCCTGACTTTC.

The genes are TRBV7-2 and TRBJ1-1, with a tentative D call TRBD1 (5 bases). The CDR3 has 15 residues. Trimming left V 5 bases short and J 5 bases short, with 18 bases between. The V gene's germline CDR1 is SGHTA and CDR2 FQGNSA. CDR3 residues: CASSLGLGLGTEAFF. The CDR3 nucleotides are TGTGCCAGCAGCCTGGGTCTGGGGCTGGGAACTGAAGCTTTCTTT.

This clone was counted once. DNA for the CDR3: TGTGCCAGCAGTCTCCGGGACCTGAGAGGCTACACCTTC. Translating it yields CASSLRDLRGYTF. The genes are TRBV12-3 or TRBV12-4 and TRBJ1-2; tentatively, D is TRBD1 (5 bases). The V end lost 5 bases, the J end lost 8 bases, and 15 bases lay between the germline ends. The CDR3 covers 13 residues.

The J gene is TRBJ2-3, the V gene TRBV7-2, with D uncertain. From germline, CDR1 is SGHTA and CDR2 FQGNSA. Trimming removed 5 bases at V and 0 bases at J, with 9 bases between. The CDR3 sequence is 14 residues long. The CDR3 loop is CASSLELSTDTQYF. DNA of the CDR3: TGTGCCAGCAGCCTAGAACTAAGCACAGATACGCAGTATTTT.

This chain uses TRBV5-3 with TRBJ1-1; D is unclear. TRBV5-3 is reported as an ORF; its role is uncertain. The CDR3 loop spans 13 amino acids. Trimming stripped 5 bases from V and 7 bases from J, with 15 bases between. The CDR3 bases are TGTGCCAGAAGAAATGACGTAGCCCTTGAAGCTTTCTTT. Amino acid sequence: CARRNDVALEAFF.

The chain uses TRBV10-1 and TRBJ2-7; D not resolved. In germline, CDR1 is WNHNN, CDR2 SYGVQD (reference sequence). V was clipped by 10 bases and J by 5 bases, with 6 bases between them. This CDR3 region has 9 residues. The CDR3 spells CAKCHEQYF. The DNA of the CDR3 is TGCGCCAAGTGCCACGAGCAGTACTTC.

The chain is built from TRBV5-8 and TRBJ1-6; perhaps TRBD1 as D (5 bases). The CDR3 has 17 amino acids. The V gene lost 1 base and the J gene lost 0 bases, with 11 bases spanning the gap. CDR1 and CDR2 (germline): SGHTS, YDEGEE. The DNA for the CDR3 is TGTGCCAGCAGCTTGCAAGGGGTCAGCTCCTATAATTCACCCCTCCACTTT. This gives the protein CASSLQGVSSYNSPLHF. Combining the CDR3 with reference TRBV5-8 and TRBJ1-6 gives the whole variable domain EAGVTQSPTHLIKTRGQQATLRCSPISGHTSVYWYQQALGLGLQFLLWYDEGEERNRGNFPPRFSGRQFPNYSSELNVNALELEDSALYLCASSLQGVSSYNSPLHFGNGTRLTVT.

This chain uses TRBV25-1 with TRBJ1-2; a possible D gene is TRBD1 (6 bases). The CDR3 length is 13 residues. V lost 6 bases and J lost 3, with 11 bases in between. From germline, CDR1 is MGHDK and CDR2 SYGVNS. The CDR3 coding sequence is TGTGCCAGCAGCCAGGGGATCCACTATGGCTACACCTTC. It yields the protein CASSQGIHYGYTF.

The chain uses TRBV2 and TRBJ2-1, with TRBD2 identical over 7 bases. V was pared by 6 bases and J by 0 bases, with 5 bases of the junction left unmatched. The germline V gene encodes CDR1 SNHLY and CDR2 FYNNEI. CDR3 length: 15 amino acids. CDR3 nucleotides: TGTGCCAGCAGGAGCGGGGAAAGCTCCTACAATGAGCAGTTCTTC. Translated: CASRSGESSYNEQFF.

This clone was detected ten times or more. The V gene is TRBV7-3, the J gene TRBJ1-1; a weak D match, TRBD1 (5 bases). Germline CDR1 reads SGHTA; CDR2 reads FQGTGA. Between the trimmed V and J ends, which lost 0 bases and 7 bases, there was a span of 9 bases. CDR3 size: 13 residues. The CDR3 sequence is CASSLTIRGEAFF. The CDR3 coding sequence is TGTGCCAGCAGCTTAACGATAAGGGGTGAAGCTTTCTTT.

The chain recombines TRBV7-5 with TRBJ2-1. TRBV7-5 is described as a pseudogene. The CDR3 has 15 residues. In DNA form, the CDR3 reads TGTGCCAGAAGCTTAGACTGGGGAATGAGCAATGAGCAGTTCTTC. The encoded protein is CARSLDWGMSNEQFF.

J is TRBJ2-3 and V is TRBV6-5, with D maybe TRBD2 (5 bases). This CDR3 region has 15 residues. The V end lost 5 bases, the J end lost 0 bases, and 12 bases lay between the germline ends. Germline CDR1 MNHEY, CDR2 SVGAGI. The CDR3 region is CASSQSGFSTDTQYF. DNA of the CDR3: TGTGCCAGCAGTCAAAGCGGTTTTAGCACAGATACGCAGTATTTT.

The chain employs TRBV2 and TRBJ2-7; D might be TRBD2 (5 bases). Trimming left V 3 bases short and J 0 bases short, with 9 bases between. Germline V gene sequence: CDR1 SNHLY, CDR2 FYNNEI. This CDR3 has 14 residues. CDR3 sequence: CASSERAGSYEQYF. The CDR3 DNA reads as TGTGCCAGCAGTGAGCGGGCGGGCTCCTACGAGCAGTACTTC.